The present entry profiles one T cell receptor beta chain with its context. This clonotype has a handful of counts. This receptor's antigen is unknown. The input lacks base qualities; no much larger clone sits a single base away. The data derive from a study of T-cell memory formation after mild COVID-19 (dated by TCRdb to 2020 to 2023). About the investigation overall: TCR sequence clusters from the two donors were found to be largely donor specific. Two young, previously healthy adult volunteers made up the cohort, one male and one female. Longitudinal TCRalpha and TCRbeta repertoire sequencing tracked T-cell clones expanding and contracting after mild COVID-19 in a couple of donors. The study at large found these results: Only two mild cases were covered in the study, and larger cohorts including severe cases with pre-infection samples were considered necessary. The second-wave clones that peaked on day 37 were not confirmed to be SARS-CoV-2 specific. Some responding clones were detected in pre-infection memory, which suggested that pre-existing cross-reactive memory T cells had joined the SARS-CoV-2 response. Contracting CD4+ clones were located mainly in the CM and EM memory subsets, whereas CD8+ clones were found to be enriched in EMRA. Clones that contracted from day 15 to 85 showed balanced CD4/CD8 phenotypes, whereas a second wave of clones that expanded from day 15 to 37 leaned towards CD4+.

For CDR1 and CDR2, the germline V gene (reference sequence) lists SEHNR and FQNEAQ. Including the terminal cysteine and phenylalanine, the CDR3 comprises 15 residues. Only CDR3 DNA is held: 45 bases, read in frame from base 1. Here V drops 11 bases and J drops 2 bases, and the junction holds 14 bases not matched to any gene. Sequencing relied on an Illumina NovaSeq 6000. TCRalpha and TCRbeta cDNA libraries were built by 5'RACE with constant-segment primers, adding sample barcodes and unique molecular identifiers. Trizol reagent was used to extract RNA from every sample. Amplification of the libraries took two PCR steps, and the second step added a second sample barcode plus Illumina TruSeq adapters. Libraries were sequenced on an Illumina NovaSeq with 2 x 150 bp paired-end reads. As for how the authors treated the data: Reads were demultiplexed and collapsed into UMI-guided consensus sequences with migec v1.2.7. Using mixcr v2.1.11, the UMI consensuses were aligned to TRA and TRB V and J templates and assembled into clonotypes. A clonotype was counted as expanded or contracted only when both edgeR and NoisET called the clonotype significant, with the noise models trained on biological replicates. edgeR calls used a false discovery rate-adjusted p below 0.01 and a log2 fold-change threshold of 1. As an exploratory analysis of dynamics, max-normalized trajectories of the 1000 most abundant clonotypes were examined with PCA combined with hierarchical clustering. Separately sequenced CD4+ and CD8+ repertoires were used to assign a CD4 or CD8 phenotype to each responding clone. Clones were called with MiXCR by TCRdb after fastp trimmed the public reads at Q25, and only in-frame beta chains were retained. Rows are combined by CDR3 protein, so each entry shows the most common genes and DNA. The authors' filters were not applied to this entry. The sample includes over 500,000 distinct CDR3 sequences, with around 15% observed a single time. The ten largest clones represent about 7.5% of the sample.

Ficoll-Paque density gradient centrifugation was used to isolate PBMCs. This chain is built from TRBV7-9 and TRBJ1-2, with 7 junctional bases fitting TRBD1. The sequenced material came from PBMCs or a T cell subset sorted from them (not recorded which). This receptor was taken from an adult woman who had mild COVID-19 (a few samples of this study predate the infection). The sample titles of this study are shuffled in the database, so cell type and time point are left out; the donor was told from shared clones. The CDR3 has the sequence CAVEESGQRNYGYTF. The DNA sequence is TGTGCCGTCGAAGAGTCGGGACAGCGAAACTATGGCTACACCTTC.